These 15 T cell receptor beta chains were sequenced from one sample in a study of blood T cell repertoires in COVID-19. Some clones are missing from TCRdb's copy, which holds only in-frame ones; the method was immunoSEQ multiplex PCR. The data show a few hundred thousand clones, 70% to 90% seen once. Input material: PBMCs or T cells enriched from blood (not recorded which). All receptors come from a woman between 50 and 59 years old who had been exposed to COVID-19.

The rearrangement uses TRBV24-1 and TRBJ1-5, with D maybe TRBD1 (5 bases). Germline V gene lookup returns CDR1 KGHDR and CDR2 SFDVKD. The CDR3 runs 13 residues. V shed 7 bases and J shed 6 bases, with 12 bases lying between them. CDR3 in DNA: TGTGCCACCAGCGTGGGCGGGGGTCAGCCCCAGCATTTT. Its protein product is CATSVGGGQPQHF.

In DNA form, the CDR3 reads TGTGCCAGCAGCGTAGCCGCTCTAACGGGGGAGACCCAGTACTTC. This codes for CASSVAALTGETQYF. This sequence joins TRBV9 and TRBJ2-5, with a weak D call TRBD2 (5 bases). V was cut by 0 bases and J by 5 bases, with 14 bases left in between. The germline gives CDR1 SGDLS, CDR2 YYNGEE. The CDR3 has 15 residues.

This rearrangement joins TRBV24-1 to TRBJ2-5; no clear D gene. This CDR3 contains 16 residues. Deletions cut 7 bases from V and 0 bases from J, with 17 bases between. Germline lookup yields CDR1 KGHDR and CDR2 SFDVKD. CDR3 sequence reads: CATSASLGLDQETQYF. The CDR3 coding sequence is TGTGCCACCAGCGCCTCCCTTGGCCTTGACCAAGAGACCCAGTACTTC.

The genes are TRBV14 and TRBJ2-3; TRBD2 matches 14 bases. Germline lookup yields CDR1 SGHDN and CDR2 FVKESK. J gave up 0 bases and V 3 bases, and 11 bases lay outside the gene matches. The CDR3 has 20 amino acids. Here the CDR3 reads CASSHRRLTSGGASTDTQYF. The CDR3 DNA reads TGTGCCAGCAGCCACCGAAGACTGACTAGCGGGGGGGCTAGCACAGATACGCAGTATTTT.

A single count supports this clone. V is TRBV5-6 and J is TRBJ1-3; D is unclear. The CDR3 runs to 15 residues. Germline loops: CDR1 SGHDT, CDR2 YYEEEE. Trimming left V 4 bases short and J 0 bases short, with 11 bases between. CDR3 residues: CASSRGFSSGNTIYF. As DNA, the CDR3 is TGTGCCAGCAGCCGGGGATTCAGCTCTGGAAACACCATATATTTT.

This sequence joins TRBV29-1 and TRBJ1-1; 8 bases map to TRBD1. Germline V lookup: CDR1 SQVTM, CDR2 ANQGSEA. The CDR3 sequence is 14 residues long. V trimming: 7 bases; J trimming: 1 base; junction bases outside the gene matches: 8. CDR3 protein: CSAQQGTGNTEAFF. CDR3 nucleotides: TGCAGCGCCCAACAGGGGACAGGGAACACTGAAGCTTTCTTT.

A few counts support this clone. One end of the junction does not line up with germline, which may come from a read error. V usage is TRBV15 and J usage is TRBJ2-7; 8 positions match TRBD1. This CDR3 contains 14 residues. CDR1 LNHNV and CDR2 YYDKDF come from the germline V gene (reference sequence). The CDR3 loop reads CATSGDRGPYEQYF. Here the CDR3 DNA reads TGTGCCACCAGCGGAGACAGGGGACCCTACGAGCAGTACTTC.

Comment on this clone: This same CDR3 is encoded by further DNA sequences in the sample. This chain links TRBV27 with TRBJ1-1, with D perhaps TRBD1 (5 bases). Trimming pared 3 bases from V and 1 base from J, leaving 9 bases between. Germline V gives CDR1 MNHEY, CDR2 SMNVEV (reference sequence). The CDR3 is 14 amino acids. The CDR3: CASSLRGKNTEAFF. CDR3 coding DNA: TGTGCCAGCAGTTTGCGGGGGAAGAACACTGAAGCTTTCTTT.

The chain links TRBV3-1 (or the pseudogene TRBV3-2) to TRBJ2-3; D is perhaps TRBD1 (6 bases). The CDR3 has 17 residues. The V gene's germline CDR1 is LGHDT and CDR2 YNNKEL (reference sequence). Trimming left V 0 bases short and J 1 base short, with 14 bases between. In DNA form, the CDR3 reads TGTGCCAGCAGCCAAGAATCAGCAGGGGCTGGCACAGATACGCAGTATTTT. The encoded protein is CASSQESAGAGTDTQYF.

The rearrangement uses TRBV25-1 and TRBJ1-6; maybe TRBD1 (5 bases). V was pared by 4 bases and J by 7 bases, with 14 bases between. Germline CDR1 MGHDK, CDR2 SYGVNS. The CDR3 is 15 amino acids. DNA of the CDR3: TGTGCCAGCAGTGCTTCAAGGGGCGCGAATTCACCCCTCCACTTT. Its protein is CASSASRGANSPLHF. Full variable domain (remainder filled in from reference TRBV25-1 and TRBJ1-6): EADIYQTPRYLVIGTGKKITLECSQTMGHDKMYWYQQDPGMELHLIHYSYGVNSTEKGDLSSESTVSRIRTEHFPLTLESARPSHTSQYLCASSASRGANSPLHFGNGTRLTVT.

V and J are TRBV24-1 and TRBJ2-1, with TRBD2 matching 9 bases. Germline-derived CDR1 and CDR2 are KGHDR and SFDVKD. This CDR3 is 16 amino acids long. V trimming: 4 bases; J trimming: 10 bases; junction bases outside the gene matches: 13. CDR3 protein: CATSEFRAGGKTEQFF. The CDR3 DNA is TGTGCCACCAGTGAATTTCGGGCGGGGGGGAAGACCGAGCAGTTCTTC.

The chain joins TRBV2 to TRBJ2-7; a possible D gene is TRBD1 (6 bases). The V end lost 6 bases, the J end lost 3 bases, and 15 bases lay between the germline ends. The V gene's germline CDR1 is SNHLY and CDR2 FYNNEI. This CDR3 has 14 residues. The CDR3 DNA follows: TGTGCCAGCAGGATACAGGGTACCGACTACGAGCAGTACTTC. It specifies CASRIQGTDYEQYF.

Here the CDR3 DNA reads TGCACCAGCAGCCAAATCCACAGGGGGTTCGGCTACACCTTC. Residues: CTSSQIHRGFGYTF. The V call is TRBV1, the J call TRBJ1-2; TRBD1, the D gene given by the table, was not confirmed from the DNA. TRBV1 is marked as a pseudogene. This CDR3 spans 14 amino acids.

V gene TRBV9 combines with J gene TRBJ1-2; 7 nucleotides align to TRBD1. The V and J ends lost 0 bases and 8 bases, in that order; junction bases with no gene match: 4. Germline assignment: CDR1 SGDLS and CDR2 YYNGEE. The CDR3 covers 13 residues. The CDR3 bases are TGTGCCAGCAGCGTAGAGGGGGCGGTAGGCTACACCTTC. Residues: CASSVEGAVGYTF.

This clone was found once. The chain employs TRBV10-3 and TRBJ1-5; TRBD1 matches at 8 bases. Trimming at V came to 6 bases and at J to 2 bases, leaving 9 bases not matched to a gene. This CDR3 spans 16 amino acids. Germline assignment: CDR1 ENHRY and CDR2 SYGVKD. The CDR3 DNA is TGTGCCATCAGAGAAGCAGGGGGCACGGGCAATCAGCCCCAGCATTTT. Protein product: CAIREAGGTGNQPQHF.